This TCR beta chain was profiled in a study of beta chain features in type 1 diabetes (dated by TCRdb to 2016 to 2019). With respect to the entire study: Mean age, gender distribution, total cell number and subset yield were not different between patients and healthy donors. The study compared TCRB repertoires of sorted circulating CD4+ T cell subsets between recently diagnosed type 1 diabetes patients and matched healthy donors. Naive and central memory subsets were obtained from all 30 or so donors, but regulatory and stem cell-like memory subsets were isolated from only 8 patients and roughly 8 healthy donors. Across all samples, approximately 100 million sorted cells were examined, and cell number per subset correlated strongly with RNA yield.

This clone has more than one count but fewer than ten. Its target antigen remains unknown. No base quality values were provided; no much bigger clone lies one nucleotide off. CDR1 is given as SEHNR and CDR2 as FQNEAQ, both from the germline V gene (reference sequence). V is cut back by 5 bases and J by 4 bases, with 5 bases in the junction unmatched. The CDR3 sequence holds 15 residues, the cysteine and phenylalanine included. The DNA shown is the 45-base CDR3, in frame from base 1. The High Capacity cDNA Reverse Transcription Kit was used to reverse transcribe all of the isolated RNA, meaning that expressed TCRB transcripts were what got sequenced. Deep immunoSEQ sequencing was performed on naive, central memory and regulatory T cell samples, with an average of roughly 4 million total reads per sample. Sorted cells were lysed in RLT buffer, and RNA was extracted using DNase-treated RNeasy Micro or Mini kits according to cell number. To prevent cross-contamination, each cell subset was processed individually, whereas patient and healthy donor samples were processed jointly. Using the immunoSEQ multiplex PCR, TCRB sequences were amplified from cDNA into 87-bp fragments spanning the CDR3 region. Sequencing of the amplicons was performed on the Illumina HiSeq platform. Per the original workflow: Synthetic template baselines were used to correct PCR bias computationally, reads within Hamming distance 2 were collapsed together, and singletons that could not be merged were discarded. Reads were aligned to IMGT to assign V, D and J genes, CDR3 length, and insertions or deletions at six rearrangement sites. Within each subset, clonotype counts were normalized to sorted cell number, after which true diversity and Gini coefficients were computed with the tcR R package. The overlap coefficient, calculated on TCRB nucleotide sequences, was used to measure repertoire sharing. As a proxy for the pre-selection repertoire, out-of-frame TCRB sequences from naive cells were analyzed. The source is immuneACCESS, and TCRdb retained only in-frame sequences with V and J called. Part of the clones is not carried over; for the studies checked, unresolved V genes explain less than half of this, and the remainder is unexplained. V and J calls and clone size are copied from that table; D and trimming were computed from the DNA. A total of 900,000 or so clones appear in this sample, under 20% of them only once. Of the sample, 0.02% to 0.03% falls within the top ten clones.

Results and caveats for the whole study, not just this receptor: Shorter templates might have been favored by PCR, but patient and control samples were amplified and corrected together, so both groups would have been affected equally by any skew. Type 1 diabetes patients showed a moderate but significant shortening of TCRB CDR3 length in all four CD4+ subsets. At VDJ recombination sites, type 1 diabetes patients had fewer insertions and more deleted nucleotides, which implies abnormalities in thymic rearrangement. Because the HLA sub-analyses included only small numbers of individuals, any influence of HLA type on TCRB rearrangement was left unresolved. Naive, central memory and regulatory TCRB repertoires appeared more similar among patients than among healthy donors. Because cDNA was sequenced instead of genomic DNA, highly expressing activated cells could be over-represented, though the groups showed no difference in activation or CD3 levels.

From each donor, a single peripheral blood sample of about 110 mL on average was drawn into heparinised tubes. A BD FACSAria II was used to sort naive, central memory, regulatory and stem cell-like memory CD4+ T cells with a panel that included CD45RO, CCR7, CD25, CD127, CD95 and CD27. Every sorted population had a purity above 95%. PBMCs were isolated right away by Lymphoprep density gradient centrifugation and were stained directly, without culture. Samples were stained and sorted in pairs, with one healthy donor and one patient per experiment, so that batch effects were minimized. This TCR was sampled from a woman younger than 30 in good health. The sample was naive CD4+ T cells from blood. In light of the paper, this sample's cell subset or site label describes: true naive CD4+ T cells. This chain is built from TRBV7-9 and TRBJ2-3, with 11 junctional bases fitting TRBD2. The CDR3 reads as follows: CASSTSGSGADTQYF. In nucleotide form, the sequence is TGTGCCAGCAGCACTAGCGGGAGCGGGGCAGATACGCAGTATTTT.